A single sample is the source of the 24 T cell receptor beta chains below, sequenced in a study of cytomegalovirus exposure and HLA in healthy donors. Primers for the PCR totalled 60 Vbeta and 13 Jbeta. The method was immunoSEQ multiplex PCR; TCRdb's version includes in-frame clones alone and lacks a portion of them. The sample records under 150,000 clones, around 81% being singletons. Material: PBMCs. These receptors came from a man aged 40-55 years in good health and CMV-seropositive.

The gene calls are TRBV4-1 and TRBJ2-3; no firm D call. V was pared by 0 bases and J by 2 bases, with 12 bases between. Germline V gene sequence: CDR1 MGHRA, CDR2 YSYEKL. CDR3 length equals 16 residues. CDR3 in amino acids: CASSQESGTITDTQYF. The CDR3 nucleotides read TGCGCCAGCAGCCAAGAATCCGGTACGATCACAGATACGCAGTATTTT.

The rearrangement uses TRBV4-1 and TRBJ2-7, with a weak D call TRBD2 (5 bases). The CDR3 contains 16 residues. V dropped 0 bases and J dropped 4 bases, with 16 bases sitting between them. Germline V CDR1 and CDR2: MGHRA, YSYEKL. The CDR3 spells CASSQDTALGVYEQYF. The CDR3 coding sequence is TGCGCCAGCAGCCAAGATACGGCGCTGGGAGTTTACGAGCAGTACTTC.

This clone was seen only once. The chain employs TRBV2 and TRBJ2-7; TRBD2 matches at 8 bases. Per germline, CDR1 SNHLY and CDR2 FYNNEI. V was pared by 4 bases and J by 3 bases, with 5 bases of the junction left unmatched. This CDR3 comprises 14 residues. The CDR3 nucleotides are TGTGCCAGCAGTGTTGAGCGGGGGCACTACGAGCAGTACTTC. Its protein product is CASSVERGHYEQYF.

This clone has more than one count but fewer than ten. This rearrangement joins TRBV4-1 to TRBJ1-1; a possible D gene is TRBD1 (5 bases). The V gene lost 4 bases and the J gene lost 5 bases, with 14 bases spanning the gap. Per the germline V gene, CDR1 is MGHRA and CDR2 is YSYEKL. The CDR3 has 14 residues. CDR3 in amino acids: CASSPMIGGTEAFF. As DNA, the CDR3 is TGCGCCAGCAGCCCTATGATCGGGGGGACTGAAGCTTTCTTT.

The J gene is TRBJ1-5, the V gene TRBV6-1, with 7 nucleotides matching TRBD1. This CDR3 has 13 amino acids. The trim removed 9 bases at V and 3 bases at J, leaving 5 bases unmatched. Germline loops: CDR1 MNHNS, CDR2 SASEGT. The CDR3 protein is CASWDRLNQPQHF. DNA for the CDR3: TGTGCCAGTTGGGACAGACTCAATCAGCCCCAGCATTTT.

The chain couples TRBV19 to TRBJ1-4, with D perhaps TRBD1 (5 bases). CDR1 and CDR2 (germline): LNHDA, SQIVND (reference sequence). The CDR3 runs to 17 residues. Trimming shortened V by 6 bases and J by 2 bases, and 19 bases separated the two germline ends. CDR3 sequence reads: CASRRSGMSRTNEKLFF. In DNA, the CDR3 is TGTGCCAGTAGGAGGTCAGGGATGTCGAGGACTAATGAAAAACTGTTTTTT.

The chain recombines TRBV5-4 with TRBJ2-3; 9 nucleotides line up with TRBD1. The ends lost 4 bases at V and 4 bases at J; junction bases unmatched: 10. In germline, CDR1 is SGHNT, CDR2 YYREEE (reference sequence). This CDR3 comprises 16 residues. Here the CDR3 reads CASSPGDRVWADTQYF. CDR3 nucleotides: TGTGCCAGCAGCCCCGGGGACAGGGTGTGGGCAGATACGCAGTATTTT.

The chain recombines TRBV4-1 with TRBJ2-5; 10 nucleotides align to TRBD1. TRBJ2-7 matches the DNA end more closely, so the J call is doubtful. Germline CDR1 MGHRA, CDR2 YSYEKL. The CDR3 contains 16 residues. The CDR3 loop reads CASSQLEGQGFYEQYF. The CDR3 nucleotides read TGCGCCAGCAGCCAATTAGAGGGACAGGGGTTCTACGAGCAGTACTTC.

V is TRBV27 and J is TRBJ2-5; 9 nucleotides match TRBD1. The CDR3 loop spans 13 amino acids. V shed 4 bases and J 3 bases; nucleotides not matched to a gene: 0. Germline loops: CDR1 MNHEY, CDR2 SMNVEV (reference sequence). Here the CDR3 DNA reads TGTGCCAGCAGTTGGGACAGGGAAGAGACCCAGTACTTC. Translating it yields CASSWDREETQYF.

The chain is built from TRBV11-2 and TRBJ2-5; possibly TRBD2 for D (6 bases). The CDR3 covers 14 residues. With 5 bases removed from V and 7 bases from J, the gap between germline ends came to 17 bases. Germline CDR1 is SGHAT and CDR2 is FQNNGV. The CDR3 DNA follows: TGTGCCAGCAGCCCAGCCCCCGGGCGGGGGACCCAGTACTTC. Its protein is CASSPAPGRGTQYF.

The chain couples TRBV30 to TRBJ2-2; D is uncertain. Germline-derived CDR1 and CDR2 are GTSNPN and SVGIG (reference sequence). CDR3 size: 11 residues. Trimming removed 2 bases from V and 5 bases from J, with 3 bases in between. CDR3 amino acids: CAWSLTGELFF. The CDR3 DNA reads TGTGCCTGGAGTTTAACCGGGGAGCTGTTTTTT.

This clone came up a few times. The chain has TRBV5-1 and TRBJ2-7; D unresolved. CDR1 SGHRS and CDR2 YFSETQ come from the germline V gene. Trimming stripped 0 bases from V and 6 bases from J, with 10 bases between. The CDR3 is 13 residues long. CDR3 in amino acids: CASSLGGPTEQYF. The CDR3 nucleotides are TGCGCCAGCAGCTTGGGTGGGCCCACCGAGCAGTACTTC.

CDR3 loop: CASSQDGLAGAEQYF. CDR3 bases: TGCGCCAGCAGCCAAGATGGGCTAGCGGGAGCCGAGCAGTACTTC. The chain carries TRBV4-1 and TRBJ2-7; 10 bases map to TRBD2. Looked up from germline, CDR1 is MGHRA and CDR2 is YSYEKL. The V gene end was trimmed by 0 bases and the J gene end by 6 bases; junction bases not matched to a gene: 5. The CDR3 has 15 residues.

This clone qualifies as medium-sized (0.01 to 0.1%). The CDR3: CASSLKTSTGRPGANVLTF. The CDR3 nucleotides read TGTGCCAGTAGTCTTAAAACTTCGACAGGGCGACCCGGGGCCAACGTCCTGACTTTC. The genes are TRBV19 and TRBJ2-6; 7 bases are a match to TRBD1. The CDR3 is 19 amino acids. The V and J ends lost 5 bases and 4 bases, in that order; junction bases with no gene match: 17. CDR1 LNHDA and CDR2 SQIVND come from the germline V gene (reference sequence).

The V gene is TRBV4-3, the J gene TRBJ1-5; D is undetermined. V lost 2 bases, J lost 3 bases, and 14 bases lay in between. The CDR3 contains 16 residues. Germline CDR1 LGHNA, CDR2 YSLEER. CDR3 amino acids: CASSQSLAADNQPQHF. The CDR3 DNA reads TGCGCCAGCAGCCAAAGCTTAGCAGCTGACAATCAGCCCCAGCATTTT.

The chain couples TRBV19 to TRBJ2-2, with TRBD2 identical over 11 bases. Unmatched junction bases numbered 9, after V lost 6 bases and J lost 6 bases. The CDR3 totals 16 residues. Germline V gene lookup returns CDR1 LNHDA and CDR2 SQIVND (reference sequence). The CDR3 region has the DNA TGTGCCAGTAGCGCCGTGACTAGCGGGGCGGCCGGGGAGCTGTTTTTT. Residues: CASSAVTSGAAGELFF.

The chain combines TRBV19 with TRBJ2-3, with 12 nucleotides matching TRBD2. Germline assignment: CDR1 LNHDA and CDR2 SQIVND (reference sequence). Losses at the gene ends were 6 bases for V and 4 bases for J; bases not matched to a gene: 8. The CDR3 is made up of 16 amino acids. This chain's CDR3 is CASRTSGGRVSDTQYF. The CDR3 coding sequence is TGTGCCAGTAGGACTAGCGGGGGACGTGTATCAGATACGCAGTATTTT.

The V and J genes are TRBV5-5 and TRBJ2-5; TRBD1 matches at 8 bases. V gave up 3 bases and J gave up 5 bases; unmatched junction bases: 6. This CDR3 has 14 amino acids. Germline lookup yields CDR1 SGHKS and CDR2 YYEKEE (reference sequence). The CDR3: CASSSYRGAETQYF. The CDR3 DNA reads TGTGCCAGCAGCTCCTACAGGGGGGCGGAGACCCAGTACTTC. Filled out from reference TRBV5-5 and TRBJ2-5, the complete variable domain reads DAGVTQSPTHLIKTRGQQVTLRCSPISGHKSVSWYQQVLGQGPQFIFQYYEKEERGRGNFPDRFSARQFPNYSSELNVNALLLGDSALYLCASSSYRGAETQYFGPGTRLLVL.

This clone appeared a few times. The rearrangement uses TRBV29-1 and TRBJ1-1; TRBD1 matches 8 bases. The CDR3 length is 13 residues. Germline CDR1 and CDR2: SQVTM and ANQGSEA. The trim removed 7 bases at V and 1 base at J, leaving 5 bases unmatched. The CDR3 DNA is TGCAGCGCCCGGGACAGGACGAACACTGAAGCTTTCTTT. This gives the protein CSARDRTNTEAFF.

The sample holds a few counts of this clone. The chain has TRBV4-3 and TRBJ1-1, with D perhaps TRBD1 (5 bases). V lost 2 bases and J lost 0, with 10 bases in between. This CDR3 comprises 15 residues. CDR1 is LGHNA and CDR2 is YSLEER in the germline V gene. For the CDR3, the DNA is TGCGCCAGCAGCCAATCCCAGGGAATGAACACTGAAGCTTTCTTT. Translation gives CASSQSQGMNTEAFF.

The V gene is TRBV30, the J gene TRBJ1-5; 9 nucleotides align to TRBD1. The CDR3 contains 13 residues. The V and J ends lost 5 bases and 3 bases, in that order; junction bases with no gene match: 2. Looked up from germline, CDR1 is GTSNPN and CDR2 is SVGIG (reference sequence). The CDR3 region is CAWGQGLNQPQHF. CDR3 in DNA: TGTGCCTGGGGACAGGGGCTCAATCAGCCCCAGCATTTT.

The chain uses TRBV6-5 and TRBJ2-2, with D maybe TRBD2 (6 bases). Deletions cut 0 bases from V and 5 bases from J, with 13 bases between. Germline V gene data show CDR1 as MNHEY and CDR2 as SVGAGI. The CDR3 contains 16 residues. The DNA for the CDR3 is TGTGCCAGCAGTTACTCCGAGGTTGGAGGGACCGGGGAGCTGTTTTTT. Translating it yields CASSYSEVGGTGELFF.

This clone was counted a few times. V and J are TRBV15 and TRBJ2-5; 10 nucleotides line up with TRBD1. The CDR3 runs 16 residues. CDR1 and CDR2 from the germline V gene are LNHNV and YYDKDF (reference sequence). V shed 1 base and J 1 base; nucleotides not matched to a gene: 3. This CDR3 is CATSRAGTGAQETQYF. The CDR3 DNA reads as TGTGCCACCAGCAGAGCTGGGACAGGGGCCCAAGAGACCCAGTACTTC.

This chain connects TRBV18 to TRBJ2-3, with D possibly TRBD2 on 5 matching bases. Germline loops: CDR1 KGHSH, CDR2 LQKENI. The length of the CDR3 is 14 residues. The V end was cut by 2 bases, the J end by 3 bases, with 9 bases between. DNA for the CDR3: TGTGCCAGCTCACCAGGACTTGGTACAGATACGCAGTATTTT. Its translation: CASSPGLGTDTQYF.